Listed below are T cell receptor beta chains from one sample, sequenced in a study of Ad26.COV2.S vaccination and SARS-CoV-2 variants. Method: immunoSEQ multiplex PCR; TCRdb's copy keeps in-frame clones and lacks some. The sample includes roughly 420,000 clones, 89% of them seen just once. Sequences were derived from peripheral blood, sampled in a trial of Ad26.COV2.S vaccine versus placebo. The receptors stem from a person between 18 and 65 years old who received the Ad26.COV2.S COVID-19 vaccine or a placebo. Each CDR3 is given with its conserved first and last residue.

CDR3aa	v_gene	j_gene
CASTPGGYSYNEQFF	TRBV9	TRBJ2-1
CASSFRDSKYTF	TRBV18	TRBJ1-2
CASSPQLVSSYNSPLHF	TRBV9	TRBJ1-6
CASSLGLAGPNEQFF	TRBV7-2	TRBJ2-1
CASSYSTWTANTEAFF	TRBV6-2/TRBV6-3	TRBJ1-1
CARDGLAENNEQFF	TRBV21-1	TRBJ2-1
CASSVLLDRAREQFF	TRBV27	TRBJ2-1
CASRRWGVFSTDTQYF	TRBV3-1/TRBV3-2	TRBJ2-3
CASSPQGPEAFF	TRBV7-9	TRBJ1-1
CASSFVTPDTQYF	TRBV5-4	TRBJ2-3
CASSSRGLAVQETQYF	TRBV9	TRBJ2-5